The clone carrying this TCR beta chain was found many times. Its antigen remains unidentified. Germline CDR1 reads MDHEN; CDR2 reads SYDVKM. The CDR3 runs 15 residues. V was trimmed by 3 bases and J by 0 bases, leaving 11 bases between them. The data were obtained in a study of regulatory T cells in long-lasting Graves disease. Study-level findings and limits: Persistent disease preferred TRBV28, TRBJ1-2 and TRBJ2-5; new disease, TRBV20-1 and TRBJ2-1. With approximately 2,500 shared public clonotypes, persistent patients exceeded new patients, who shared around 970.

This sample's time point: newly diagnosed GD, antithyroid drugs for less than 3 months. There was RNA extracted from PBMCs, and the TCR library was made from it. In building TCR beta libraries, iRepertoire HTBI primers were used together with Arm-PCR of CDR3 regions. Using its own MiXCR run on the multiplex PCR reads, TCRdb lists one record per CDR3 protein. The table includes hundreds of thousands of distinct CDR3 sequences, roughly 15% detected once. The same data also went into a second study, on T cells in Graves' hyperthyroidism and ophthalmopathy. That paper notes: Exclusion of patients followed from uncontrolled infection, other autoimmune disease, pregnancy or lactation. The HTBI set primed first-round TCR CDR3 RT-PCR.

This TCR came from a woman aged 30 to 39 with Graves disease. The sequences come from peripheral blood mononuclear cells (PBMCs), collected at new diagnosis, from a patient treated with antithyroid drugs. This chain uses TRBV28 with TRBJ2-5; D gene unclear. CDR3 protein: CASSLMTLYQETQYF. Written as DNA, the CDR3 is TGTGCCAGCAGTTTGATGACCTTGTACCAAGAGACCCAGTACTTC. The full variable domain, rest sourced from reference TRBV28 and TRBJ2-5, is DVKVTQSSRYLVKRTGEKVFLECVQDMDHENMFWYRQDPGLGLRLIYFSYDVKMKEKGDIPEGYSVSREKKERFSLILESASTNQTSMYLCASSLMTLYQETQYFGPGTRLLVL.